This T cell receptor (beta chain) was captured in a study of CD8+ T cells in alopecia areata. General observations from the study: A large proportion of expanded lesional clones were detected persisting in scalp and blood during tofacitinib.

With respect to this clone: Its specificity is unknown.

Investigators isolated RNA and reverse transcribed it into cDNA to act as the sequencing template. Assay used: immunoSEQ multiplex PCR; TCRdb lists only in-frame clones, some missing. The sample gives about 70,000 clones, over 25% of which show up once; more than 12% is in the top ten. Deletions cut 4 bases from V and 5 bases from J, with 17 bases between. This CDR3 region has 14 residues. The germline gives CDR1 SQVTM, CDR2 ANQGSEA. Treatment in this sample: oral pan-JAK inhibitor, 5-10 mg twice daily. The sequence derives from a human donor with alopecia areata. Sample: CD8+ T cells sorted from blood, taken at week 4, from a patient treated with tofacitinib. This chain joins TRBV29-1 and TRBJ1-1, with a tentative D call TRBD1 (5 bases). CDR3 in DNA: TGCAGCGTTGTAGGACACCCGAACACGACTGAAGCTTTCTTT. This translates into CSVVGHPNTTEAFF.